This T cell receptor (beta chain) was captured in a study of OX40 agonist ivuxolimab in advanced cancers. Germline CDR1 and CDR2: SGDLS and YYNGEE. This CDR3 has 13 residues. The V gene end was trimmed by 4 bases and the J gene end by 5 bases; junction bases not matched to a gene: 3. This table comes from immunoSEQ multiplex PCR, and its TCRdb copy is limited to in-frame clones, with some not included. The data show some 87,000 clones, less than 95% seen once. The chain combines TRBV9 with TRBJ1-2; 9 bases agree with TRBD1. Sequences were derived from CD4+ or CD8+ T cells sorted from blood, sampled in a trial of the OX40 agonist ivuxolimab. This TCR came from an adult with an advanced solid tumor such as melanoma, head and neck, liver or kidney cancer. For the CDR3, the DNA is TGTGCCAGCAGCCGGGACAGGGAGTATGGCTACACCTTC. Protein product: CASSRDREYGYTF.